These 18 T cell receptor beta chains were sequenced from one sample in a study of T cells in Graves' hyperthyroidism and ophthalmopathy. Amplification yielded TCR beta CDR3 regions, with RNA transcripts as the source. The HTBI set primed first-round TCR CDR3 RT-PCR. TCRdb recomputed calls from the multiplex PCR reads with MiXCR, one row per CDR3 protein. The sample consists of hundreds of thousands of distinct CDR3 sequences, under 45% of them appearing once. The sample was blood. These receptors came from a woman aged 40 to 50 with Graves' hyperthyroidism.

In the case of this clonotype: Being one base from a much bigger clone, this may be a read error. The chain is built from TRBV7-6 and TRBJ1-5; 9 bases are a match to TRBD1. The CDR3 consists of 14 residues. V lost 6 bases, J lost 5 bases, and 5 bases stayed unmatched. Germline V gene lookup returns CDR1 SGHVS and CDR2 FNYEAQ. The CDR3 loop is CASRAGTGYQPQHF. The CDR3 DNA reads as TGTGCCAGCAGAGCCGGGACAGGGTATCAGCCCCAGCATTTT.

This clonotype was counted only a few times. The CDR3 reads CASSVRGIQETQYF. The CDR3, as DNA: TGTGCCAGCAGCGTGCGTGGGATTCAAGAGACCCAGTACTTC. This chain links TRBV9 with TRBJ2-5; D unresolved. Germline CDR1 reads SGDLS; CDR2 reads YYNGEE. Trimming pared 2 bases from V and 2 bases from J, leaving 10 bases between. The CDR3 length is 14 residues.

This clonotype was seen ten or more times. The chain links TRBV15 to TRBJ1-1; D is undetermined. V shed 4 bases and J shed 6 bases, with 21 bases lying between them. The germline gives CDR1 LNHNV, CDR2 YYDKDF (reference sequence). The CDR3 spans 16 residues. CDR3 protein: CATSTGDAGNWAEAFF. In DNA, the CDR3 is TGTGCCACCAGCACCGGGGATGCGGGGAATTGGGCTGAAGCTTTCTTT.

The CDR3 sequence is CASHERGPQETQYF. The CDR3 bases are TGTGCCAGCCATGAGCGCGGCCCCCAAGAGACCCAGTACTTC. This chain links TRBV25-1 with TRBJ2-5; no firm D call. Per the germline V gene, CDR1 is MGHDK and CDR2 is SYGVNS. The CDR3 length is 14 residues. V was cut by 8 bases and J by 1 base, with 14 bases left in between.

This clonotype was seen a handful of times. This chain connects TRBV20-1 to TRBJ1-1; D unclear. Germline V lookup: CDR1 DFQATT, CDR2 SNEGSKA (reference sequence). V was shortened by 0 bases and J by 7 bases, with 15 bases between the two germline ends. This CDR3 comprises 14 residues. This CDR3 reads CSARDPAILLEAFF. The DNA for the CDR3 is TGCAGTGCTAGAGATCCCGCAATCCTACTTGAAGCTTTCTTT.

This clonotype was picked up a small number of times. The rearrangement links TRBV7-9 to TRBJ2-2; TRBD2 agrees at 15 bases. The CDR3 loop spans 18 amino acids. The germline CDR1 and CDR2 sequences are SEHNR and FQNEAQ (reference sequence). Germline trimming cut 4 bases from V and 2 bases from J; bases unmatched to any gene: 5. CDR3 sequence reads: CASSSRTSGRANTGELFF. CDR3 sequence (DNA): TGTGCCAGCAGCTCTAGGACTAGCGGGAGGGCCAACACCGGGGAGCTGTTTTTT.

The CDR3 bases are TGCGCCAGCAGCCGGTCAGGGGAAAAAACCGGGGAGCTGTTTTTT. Protein: CASSRSGEKTGELFF. The chain links TRBV5-1 to TRBJ2-2, with D possibly being TRBD1 (6 bases). This CDR3 spans 15 amino acids. V lost 4 bases and J lost 5, with 15 bases in between. Germline assignment: CDR1 SGHRS and CDR2 YFSETQ.

The chain joins TRBV7-4 to TRBJ2-2; 12 bases line up with TRBD2. This CDR3 comprises 17 residues. Germline values: CDR1 SGHVT, CDR2 SQSDAQ. V gave up 6 bases and J gave up 4 bases; unmatched junction bases: 9. The CDR3 DNA is TGTGCCAGCAGTTCCCCTCTAGCGGGGGGGATCACCGGGGAGCTGTTTTTT. Its protein product is CASSSPLAGGITGELFF. The full variable domain, its missing parts supplied by reference TRBV7-4 and TRBJ2-2, is GAGVSQSPRYKVAKRGRDVALRCDSISGHVTLYWYRQTLGQGSEVLTYSQSDAQRDKSGRPSGRFSAERPERSVSTLKIQRTEQGDSAVYLCASSSPLAGGITGELFFGEGSRLTVL.

In the case of this clonotype: This sequence may be a read error, since a much larger clone differs from it by one base. The rearrangement joins TRBV10-2 to TRBJ1-1, with D possibly matching TRBD1 (6 bases). CDR1 and CDR2 (germline): WSHSY, SAAADI. The CDR3 loop spans 14 amino acids. The CDR3 reads CASSGGQPNTGAFF. CDR3 nucleotide sequence: TGTGCCAGCAGCGGGGGGCAGCCGAACACTGGAGCTTTCTTT.

The chain combines TRBV27 with TRBJ2-6, with D unresolved. Germline V gene data show CDR1 as MNHEY and CDR2 as SMNVEV (reference sequence). V lost 8 bases, J lost 0 bases, and 11 bases lay in between. The CDR3 has 15 residues. The CDR3 sequence is CASSKRYSGANVLTF. The CDR3 DNA is TGTGCCAGCTCAAAACGGTACTCTGGGGCCAACGTCCTGACTTTC.

The gene calls are TRBV20-1 and TRBJ1-2, with TRBD1 matching 7 bases. V shed 3 bases and J 4 bases; nucleotides not matched to a gene: 11. The CDR3 has 15 residues. CDR1 is DFQATT, CDR2 SNEGSKA, per germline (reference sequence). For the CDR3, the DNA is TGCAGTGCTAGGGGCGTCGGGACAGCTTCCTATGGCTACACCTTC. This encodes CSARGVGTASYGYTF.

This sequence joins TRBV12-3 or TRBV12-4 and TRBJ2-7, with 8 bases identical to TRBD1. The V segment lost 3 bases and the J segment 1 base; nucleotides outside the gene matches: 20. The CDR3 runs to 20 residues. CDR3 coding DNA: TGTGCCAGCAGTTTCTCCCCCGGGACAGGAGGATCGTATGGTTCCTACGAGCAGTACTTC. Its protein is CASSFSPGTGGSYGSYEQYF.

This clonotype turned up a few times. The chain joins TRBV12-3 or TRBV12-4 to TRBJ1-1, with D maybe TRBD1 (5 bases). Trimming cost V 5 bases and J 10 bases, with 11 bases left between them. This CDR3 is built from 11 residues. The CDR3 DNA follows: TGTGCCAGCAGTACCGGGGGTCTAGCTTTCTTT. Translating gives CASSTGGLAFF.

The chain recombines TRBV9 with TRBJ2-5; 8 bases align to TRBD2. The ends lost 0 bases at V and 0 bases at J; junction bases unmatched: 7. From germline, CDR1 is SGDLS and CDR2 YYNGEE. The CDR3 length is 17 residues. CDR3 residues: CASSVGGLAGDQETQYF. CDR3 in DNA: TGTGCCAGCAGCGTAGGTGGGCTAGCGGGCGACCAAGAGACCCAGTACTTC.

This chain connects TRBV6-5 to TRBJ1-1, with D unclear. This CDR3 has 16 residues. Germline values: CDR1 MNHEY, CDR2 SVGAGI. Trimming shortened V by 0 bases and J by 0 bases, and 11 bases separated the two germline ends. CDR3 protein: CASSYSLSGLNTEAFF. The CDR3 region has the DNA TGTGCCAGCAGTTACTCTTTATCTGGGTTGAACACTGAAGCTTTCTTT.

The rearrangement links TRBV9 to TRBJ1-2, with no clear D. CDR1 and CDR2 from the germline V gene are SGDLS and YYNGEE. V was pared by 0 bases and J by 2 bases, with 11 bases between. The CDR3 length is 15 residues. CDR3 nucleotides: TGTGCCAGCAGCGTAGTAGGGTCGCCCAACTATGGCTACACCTTC. Its protein is CASSVVGSPNYGYTF. Supplemented by reference TRBV9 and TRBJ1-2, the full variable domain reads DSGVTQTPKHLITATGQRVTLRCSPRSGDLSVYWYQQSLDQGLQFLIQYYNGEERAKGNILERFSAQQFPDLHSELNLSSLELGDSALYFCASSVVGSPNYGYTFGSGTRLTVV.

The V gene is TRBV7-6, the J gene TRBJ2-6; possible D gene TRBD1, 5 bases. This CDR3 spans 18 amino acids. V was pared by 1 base and J by 1 base, with 14 bases between. Per germline, CDR1 SGHVS and CDR2 FNYEAQ. In DNA, the CDR3 is TGTGCCAGCAGCTTAGTATTCAGGGAAGGTTCTGGGGCCAACGTCCTGACTTTC. It is translated as CASSLVFREGSGANVLTF. Based on the CDR3 plus reference TRBV7-6 and TRBJ2-6, the full variable domain is GAGVSQSPRYKVTKRGQDVALRCDPISGHVSLYWYRQALGQGPEFLTYFNYEAQQDKSGLPNDRFSAERPEGSISTLTIQRTEQRDSAMYRCASSLVFREGSGANVLTFGAGSRLTVL.

This clonotype showed up just a few times. Since a much larger clone is just one base distant, this may be a read error. The chain combines TRBV7-6 with TRBJ2-2, with 8 bases identical to TRBD1. CDR3 length: 14 amino acids. Looked up from germline, CDR1 is SGHVS and CDR2 is FNYEAQ. DNA of the CDR3: TGTGCCAGCAGAAACAGGGGGAACACCGGGGAGCTGCTTTTT. This translates into CASRNRGNTGELLF.